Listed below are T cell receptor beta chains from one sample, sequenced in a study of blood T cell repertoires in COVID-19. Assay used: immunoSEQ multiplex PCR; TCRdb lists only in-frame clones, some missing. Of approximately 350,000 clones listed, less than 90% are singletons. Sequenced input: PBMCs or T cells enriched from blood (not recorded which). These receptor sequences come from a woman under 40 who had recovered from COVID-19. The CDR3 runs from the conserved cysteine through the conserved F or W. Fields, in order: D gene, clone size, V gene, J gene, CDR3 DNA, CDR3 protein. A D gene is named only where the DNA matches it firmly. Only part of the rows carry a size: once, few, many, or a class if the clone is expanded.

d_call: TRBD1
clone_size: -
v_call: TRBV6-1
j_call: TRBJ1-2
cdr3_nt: TGTGCCAGCAGTGAAAGACAGGGGAGGATCGGCTACACCTTC
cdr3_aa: CASSERQGRIGYTF

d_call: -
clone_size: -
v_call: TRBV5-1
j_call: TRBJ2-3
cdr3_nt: TGCGCCAGCAGCTCCCCTAGTAGCGCAGATACGCAGTATTTT
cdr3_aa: CASSSPSSADTQYF

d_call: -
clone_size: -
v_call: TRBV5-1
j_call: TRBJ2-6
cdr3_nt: TGCGCCAGCAGCTCCGACTGGGGAGCTGGGGCCAACGTCCTGACTTTC
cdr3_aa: CASSSDWGAGANVLTF

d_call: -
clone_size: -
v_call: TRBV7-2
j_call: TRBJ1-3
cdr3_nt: TGTGCCAGCAGCTTTTTAGCGCAGCCTGGAAACACCATATATTTT
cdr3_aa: CASSFLAQPGNTIYF

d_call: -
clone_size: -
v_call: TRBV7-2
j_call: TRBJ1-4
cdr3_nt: TGTGCCAGCAGCTTAGTCGTAACAGGGACGAAAAAACTGTTTTTT
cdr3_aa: CASSLVVTGTKKLFF

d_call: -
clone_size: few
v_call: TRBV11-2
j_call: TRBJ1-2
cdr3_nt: TGTGCCAGCACTATGTGGGCGAGCGGCTACACCTTC
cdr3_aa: CASTMWASGYTF

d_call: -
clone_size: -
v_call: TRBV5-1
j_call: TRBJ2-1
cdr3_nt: TGCGCCAGCAGAAAAGATCCGGGACAAGGGCTGCGCAATGAGCAGTTCTTC
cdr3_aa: CASRKDPGQGLRNEQFF

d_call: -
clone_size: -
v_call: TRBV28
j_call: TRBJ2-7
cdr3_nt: TGTGCCAGCAGACGGAGCAGCTCCTACGAGCAGTACTTC
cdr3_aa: CASRRSSSYEQYF

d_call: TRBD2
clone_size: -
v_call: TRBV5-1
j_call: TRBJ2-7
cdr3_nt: TGCGCCAGCAGCTTGGGTGGGGTAGCGGGGTCCTACGAGCAGTACTTC
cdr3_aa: CASSLGGVAGSYEQYF

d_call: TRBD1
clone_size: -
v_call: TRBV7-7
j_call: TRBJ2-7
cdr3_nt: TGTGCTAGCAGCGCCCAGACAGGGGCCTCCTACGAGCAGTACTTC
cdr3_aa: CASSAQTGASYEQYF

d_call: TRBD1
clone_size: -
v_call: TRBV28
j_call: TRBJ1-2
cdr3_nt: TGTGCCAGCCGCGCCCCAGGGGGAGGCTATGGCTACACCTTC
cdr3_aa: CASRAPGGGYGYTF

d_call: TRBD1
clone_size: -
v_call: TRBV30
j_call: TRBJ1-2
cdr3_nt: TGTGCCTGGAGTGAACATCCGGGACAGGGGTACTATGGCTACACCTTC
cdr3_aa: CAWSEHPGQGYYGYTF

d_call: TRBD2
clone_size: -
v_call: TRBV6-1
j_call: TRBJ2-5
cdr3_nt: TGTGCCAGCAGTTCCAGCGGGGAAGCTCAAGAGACCCAGTACTTC
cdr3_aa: CASSSSGEAQETQYF

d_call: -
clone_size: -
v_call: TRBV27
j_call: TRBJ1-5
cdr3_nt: TGTGCCAGCAGCTCTGTGGGGGGAAGGCAGCCCCAGCATTTT
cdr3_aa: CASSSVGGRQPQHF

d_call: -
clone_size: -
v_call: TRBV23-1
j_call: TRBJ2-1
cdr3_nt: TGCGCCAGCAGTCACTTTATTGGTCGACAGACTAGGAAAATAGGGTACAATGAGCAGTTCTTC
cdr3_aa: CASSHFIGRQTRKIGYNEQFF

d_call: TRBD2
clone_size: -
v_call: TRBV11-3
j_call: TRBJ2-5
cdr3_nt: TGTGCCAGCAGCTCAGGACTAGCAGCTGGGCAAGAGACCCAGTACTTC
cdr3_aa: CASSSGLAAGQETQYF

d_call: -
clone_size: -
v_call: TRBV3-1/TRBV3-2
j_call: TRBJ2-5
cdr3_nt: TGTGCCAGCAGCCAAGAACGGGGGTCGGAGACCCAGTACTTC
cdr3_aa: CASSQERGSETQYF

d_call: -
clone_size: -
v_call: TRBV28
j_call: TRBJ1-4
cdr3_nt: TGTGCCAGCAAACTGAGAGCGGCAACTAATGAAAAACTGTTTTTT
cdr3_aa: CASKLRAATNEKLFF

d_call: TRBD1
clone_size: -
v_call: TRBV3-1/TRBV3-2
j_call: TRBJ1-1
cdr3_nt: TGTGCCAGCAGCCAAGCAACACCGGGACAGGAAGCTTTCTTT
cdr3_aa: CASSQATPGQEAFF

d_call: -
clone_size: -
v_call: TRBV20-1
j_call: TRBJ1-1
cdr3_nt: TGCAGTGCTGTAGGGAGGACTGAAGCTTTCTTT
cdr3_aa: CSAVGRTEAFF

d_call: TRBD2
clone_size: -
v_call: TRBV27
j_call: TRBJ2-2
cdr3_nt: TGTGCCAGCAGTGCGAGCCTAGCGGGAGGAGACACCGGGGAGCTGTTTTTT
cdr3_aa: CASSASLAGGDTGELFF

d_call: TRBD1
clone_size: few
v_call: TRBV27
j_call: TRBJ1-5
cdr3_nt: TGTGGTTTCCATGGGCGGGGACAGGGGGAAGTGGCGGCTCAGCCCCAGCATTTT
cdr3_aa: CGFHGRGQGEVAAQPQHF

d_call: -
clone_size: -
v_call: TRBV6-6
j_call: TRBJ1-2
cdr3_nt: TGTGCCAGCAGTTACATGGCAGGATCTAACTATGGCTACACCTTC
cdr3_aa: CASSYMAGSNYGYTF

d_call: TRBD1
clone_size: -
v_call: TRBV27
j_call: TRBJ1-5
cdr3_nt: TGTGCCAGCAGCACAGTCGGGACAGGGGGTCAGCCCCAGCATTTT
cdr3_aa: CASSTVGTGGQPQHF

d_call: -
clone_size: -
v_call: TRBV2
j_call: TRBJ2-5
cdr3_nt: TGTGCCAGCAGCGAACGAGTGTACCAAGAGACCCAGTACTTC
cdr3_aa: CASSERVYQETQYF

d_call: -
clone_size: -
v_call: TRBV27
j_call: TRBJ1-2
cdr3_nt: TGTGCCAGCAGCTTGGGGGCCAGCCGCTATGGCTACACCTTC
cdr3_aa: CASSLGASRYGYTF